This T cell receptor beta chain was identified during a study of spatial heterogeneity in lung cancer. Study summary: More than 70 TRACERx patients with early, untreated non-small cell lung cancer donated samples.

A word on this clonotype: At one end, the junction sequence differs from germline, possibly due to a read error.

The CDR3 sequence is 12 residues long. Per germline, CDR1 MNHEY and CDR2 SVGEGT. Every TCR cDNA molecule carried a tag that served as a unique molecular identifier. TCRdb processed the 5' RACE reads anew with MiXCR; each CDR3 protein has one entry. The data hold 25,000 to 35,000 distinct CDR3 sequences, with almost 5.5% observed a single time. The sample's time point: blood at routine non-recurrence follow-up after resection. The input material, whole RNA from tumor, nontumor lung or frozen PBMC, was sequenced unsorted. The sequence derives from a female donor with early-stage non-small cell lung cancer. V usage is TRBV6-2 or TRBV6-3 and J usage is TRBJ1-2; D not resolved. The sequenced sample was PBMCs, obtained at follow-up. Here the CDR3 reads CASSNSLDGYTF. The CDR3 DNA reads TGTGCCAGCAGTAACTCCCTCGATGGCTACACCTTC.